This is a list of T cell receptor beta chains from one sample in a study of beta chain features in type 1 diabetes. This table comes from immunoSEQ multiplex PCR, and its TCRdb copy is limited to in-frame clones, with some not included. The sample shows a few hundred thousand clones, roughly 16% of them seen only once. Material for sequencing was naive CD4+ T cells from blood. These receptors were collected from a woman aged 18 to 35 in good health. The CDR3 runs from the conserved cysteine through the conserved F or W. A D gene is named only where the DNA matches it firmly.

V	D	J	CDR3
TRBV18	.	TRBJ2-1	CASSPQPRAGTYNEQFF
TRBV30	.	TRBJ2-5	CAWTSAETQYF
TRBV5-4	.	TRBJ1-2	CATLDRGDYGYTF
TRBV18	.	TRBJ2-7	CASSPTGVGHVSYEQYF
TRBV7-3	.	TRBJ2-3	CASSLGRGSTDTQYF
TRBV5-1	.	TRBJ2-5	CASSLAQGSQETQYF
TRBV28	TRBD1	TRBJ1-1	CASGGQGNTEAFF
TRBV5-1	TRBD1	TRBJ2-6	CASRRGRGISGANVLTF
TRBV27	TRBD2	TRBJ2-1	CASSLSGTTNEQFF
TRBV7-2	.	TRBJ2-7	CASSRDFSSYEQYF
TRBV28	.	TRBJ2-1	CASSSLEPIGNEQFF
TRBV2	.	TRBJ1-2	CASSPHYGYTF
TRBV7-2	.	TRBJ1-1	CASSLDGRSTEAFF
TRBV29-1	.	TRBJ2-5	CSVDRGLGGLQETQYF
TRBV7-2	TRBD1	TRBJ1-1	CASSEQGAAWTEAFF
TRBV7-8	.	TRBJ2-7	CASSFEGPRQYF
TRBV27	.	TRBJ1-4	CASSFEFGEKLFF
TRBV30	.	TRBJ2-7	CAWGSSYEQYF
TRBV7-3	TRBD2	TRBJ2-1	CASSLSSTSGRVGEQFF
TRBV10-3	.	TRBJ2-3	CAISAGTSTDTQYF
TRBV18	.	TRBJ2-5	CASSPSPSREETQYF
TRBV29-1	TRBD1	TRBJ1-2	CSAYRGGYTF
TRBV18	.	TRBJ2-3	CASSPRRDTQYF
TRBV5-4	.	TRBJ1-4	CASSLDYGEKLFF
TRBV30	.	TRBJ1-5	CAWSPHGNQPQHF
TRBV4-2	TRBD2	TRBJ2-1	CASSAGGGRYNEQFF
TRBV7-2	TRBD2	TRBJ2-7	CASSLSPSGTYEQYF
TRBV14	TRBD1	TRBJ2-5	CASSQDMAGGEWETQYF
TRBV28	TRBD1	TRBJ2-7	CASSTGQGSEQYF
TRBV6-5	.	TRBJ2-1	CASSYSISEQFF
TRBV25-1	TRBD1	TRBJ1-2	CASSDPTGFYGYTF
TRBV13	TRBD2	TRBJ2-1	CASSLTLYSGSFDNEQFF
TRBV18	TRBD1	TRBJ2-5	CASSPLLVTGDSETQYF
TRBV9	.	TRBJ2-7	CASSVVGSAGEQYF
TRBV30	TRBD1	TRBJ2-7	CAWSGTGTYEQYF
TRBV5-1	TRBD2	TRBJ2-7	CASSLRTSGEYEQYF
TRBV7-9	.	TRBJ2-7	CASSPVDEQYF
TRBV14	TRBD1	TRBJ2-1	CASSRQGAFSSYNEQFF
TRBV29-1	TRBD1	TRBJ1-1	CSGQGAQRTEAFF
TRBV6-6	.	TRBJ2-7	CASRTDLRDYEQYF
TRBV27	.	TRBJ2-3	CASSLATGTDTQYF
TRBV4-1	TRBD2	TRBJ2-7	CASSQDLLAGGNEQYF
TRBV30	TRBD1	TRBJ2-1	CAWDKTGLGEQFF
TRBV30	.	TRBJ1-1	CAWSRTPQWGTEAFF
TRBV29-1	TRBD1	TRBJ2-1	CSVERRGTVYNEQFF
TRBV19	.	TRBJ1-4	CASSPLLDSNEKLFF
TRBV9	TRBD2	TRBJ2-3	CASSVGGTSGDTQYF
TRBV14	.	TRBJ2-2	CASSQDRVNTGELFF
TRBV7-9	TRBD1	TRBJ1-2	CASSSDRGGGRYTF
TRBV7-9	.	TRBJ1-5	CASSLASAGVYQPQHF
TRBV29-1	.	TRBJ2-3	CSAPRGTDTQYF
TRBV5-1	.	TRBJ1-2	CASSFSAGDGYTF
TRBV2	TRBD1	TRBJ2-6	CASSGDSSGANVLTF